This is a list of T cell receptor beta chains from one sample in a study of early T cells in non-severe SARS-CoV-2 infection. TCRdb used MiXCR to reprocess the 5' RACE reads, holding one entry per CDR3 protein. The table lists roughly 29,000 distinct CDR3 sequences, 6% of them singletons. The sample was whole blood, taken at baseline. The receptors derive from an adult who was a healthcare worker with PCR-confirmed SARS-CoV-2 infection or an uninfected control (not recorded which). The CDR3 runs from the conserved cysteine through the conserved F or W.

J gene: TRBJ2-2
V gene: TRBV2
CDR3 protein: CASSADTGELFF

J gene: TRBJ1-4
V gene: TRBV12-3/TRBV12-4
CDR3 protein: CASSPAGRKDEKLFF

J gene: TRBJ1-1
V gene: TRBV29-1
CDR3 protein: CSATYGTGTEAFF

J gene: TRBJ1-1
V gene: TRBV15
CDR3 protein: CATSATTGQQAFF

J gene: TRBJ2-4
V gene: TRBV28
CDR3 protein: CASSLLGGAGNIQYF

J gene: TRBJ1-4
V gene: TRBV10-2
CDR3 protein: CASSAPTGKKLFF

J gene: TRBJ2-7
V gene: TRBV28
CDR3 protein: CASSLSGGNFYEQYF

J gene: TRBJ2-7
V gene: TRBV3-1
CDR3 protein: CASSSRLAGGSGYEQYF

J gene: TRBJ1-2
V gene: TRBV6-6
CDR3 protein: CASSYSSGGFYGYTF

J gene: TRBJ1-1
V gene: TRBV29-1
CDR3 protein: CSVDRGRETEAFF

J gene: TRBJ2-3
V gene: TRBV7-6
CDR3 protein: CASSSRLAGRSDTQYF

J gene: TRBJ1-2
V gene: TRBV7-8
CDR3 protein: CASSLGDSINYGYTF

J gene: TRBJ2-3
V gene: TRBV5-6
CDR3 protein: CASSAQTTDTQYF

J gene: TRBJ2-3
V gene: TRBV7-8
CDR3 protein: CASSLARWSSRVDTQYF